This T cell receptor beta chain was obtained from a study of CD8 T cells in ankylosing spondylitis. Study-wide points: Blood of patients with ankylosing spondylitis appeared to be characterized by a TCR beta motif of several highly homologous variants.

With regard to this clonotype: Its antigen is unknown.

The length of the CDR3 is 13 residues. Trimming removed 2 bases from V and 2 bases from J, with 9 bases in between. From germline, CDR1 is DFQATT and CDR2 SNEGSKA (reference sequence). TCRdb redid the calling of the 5' RACE reads with MiXCR, one entry per CDR3 protein. This sample has around 540,000 distinct CDR3 sequences, with roughly 12% found just once. Material for sequencing was blood, either unsorted or a sorted T cell fraction (not recorded which). The genes are TRBV20-1 and TRBJ1-2, with D perhaps matching TRBD1 (6 bases). The clonotype originates from a male donor with ankylosing spondylitis. The CDR3 bases are TGCAGTGCTAGAAGGACAGTCAACTATGGCTACACCTTC. Protein: CSARRTVNYGYTF.